These 31 T cell receptor beta chains came from one sample sequenced in a study of blood T cell repertoires in COVID-19. Profiling relied on immunoSEQ multiplex PCR, and the TCRdb table lists in-frame clones only, not all of them. This repertoire shows fewer than 250,000 clones, about four fifths found once; its top ten account for roughly 3.2%. Sequencing input: PBMCs or T cells enriched from blood (not recorded which). These receptors all stem from a woman between 25 and 40 years old who had recovered from COVID-19.

This chain joins TRBV29-1 and TRBJ1-1; weak D call: TRBD1 (6 bases). The CDR3 runs 21 residues. Trimming pared 7 bases from V and 2 bases from J, leaving 38 bases between. CDR1 is SQVTM and CDR2 is ANQGSEA in the germline V gene. The CDR3 region is CSAWTVSVRPVPGPLNTEAFF. CDR3 DNA sequence: TGCAGCGCCTGGACAGTTTCCGTTAGGCCCGTACCCGGCCCGTTAAACACTGAAGCTTTCTTT. The full variable domain, completed using reference TRBV29-1 and TRBJ1-1, is SAVISQKPSRDICQRGTSLTIQCQVDSQVTMMFWYRQQPGQSLTLIATANQGSEATYESGFVIDKFPISRPNLTFSTLTVSNMSPEDSSIYLCSAWTVSVRPVPGPLNTEAFFGQGTRLTVV.

This clone was seen just once. V usage is TRBV11-3 and J usage is TRBJ2-2; 9 bases are a match to TRBD2. CDR1 SGHNT and CDR2 YENEEA come from the germline V gene. The ends lost 5 bases at V and 4 bases at J; junction bases unmatched: 5. This CDR3 spans 15 amino acids. The CDR3 coding sequence is TGTGCCAGCAGCATCAGCGGGGGGCTCACCGGGGAGCTGTTTTTT. This encodes CASSISGGLTGELFF.

The chain carries TRBV7-8 and TRBJ1-4, with 7 positions matching TRBD1. Per germline, CDR1 SGHVS and CDR2 FQNEAQ. V lost 6 bases, J lost 0 bases, and 10 bases stayed unmatched. The CDR3 is 17 residues long. The CDR3 reads CASSSDRVGATNEKLFF. The CDR3 coding sequence is TGTGCCAGCAGTTCCGACAGGGTGGGGGCAACTAATGAAAAACTGTTTTTT.

The CDR3, as DNA: TGTGCCAGCAGCGGGACGACTAGCGGGGGGGGCACCGGGGAGCTGTTTTTT. It encodes CASSGTTSGGGTGELFF. This chain joins TRBV9 and TRBJ2-2; TRBD2 agrees at 14 bases. The CDR3 runs 17 residues. The J segment lost 4 bases and the V segment lost 3 bases, leaving 5 bases of the junction unmatched. Germline values: CDR1 SGDLS, CDR2 YYNGEE.

The rearrangement uses TRBV6-2 or TRBV6-3 and TRBJ1-1; 9 bases map to TRBD1. The length of the CDR3 is 14 residues. The germline V gene encodes CDR1 MNHEY and CDR2 SVGEGT. V shed 5 bases and J 6 bases; nucleotides not matched to a gene: 7. CDR3: CASSRTGEGAEAFF. CDR3 DNA: TGTGCCAGCAGTCGGACAGGGGAAGGCGCTGAAGCTTTCTTT.

This CDR3 reads CASKQGAGNTIYF. The CDR3 DNA follows: TGTGCCAGCAAACAGGGGGCAGGTAACACCATATATTTT. The V gene is TRBV6-5, the J gene TRBJ1-3; 9 bases are a match to TRBD1. The CDR3 is 13 amino acids. Germline V CDR1 and CDR2: MNHEY, SVGAGI. The V segment lost 7 bases and the J segment 7 bases; nucleotides outside the gene matches: 5.

The chain carries TRBV9 and TRBJ1-1; D is perhaps TRBD1 (6 bases). V lost 0 bases, J lost 3 bases, and 12 bases lay in between. The length of the CDR3 is 15 residues. CDR1 SGDLS and CDR2 YYNGEE come from the germline V gene. The CDR3 sequence is CASSVGTGSDTEAFF. Here the CDR3 DNA reads TGTGCCAGCAGCGTAGGAACAGGGTCAGACACTGAAGCTTTCTTT.

The J gene is TRBJ1-1, the V gene TRBV5-1, with D hard to call. This CDR3 contains 14 residues. Trimming removed 6 bases from V and 0 bases from J, with 12 bases in between. Germline V gives CDR1 SGHRS, CDR2 YFSETQ. The CDR3 DNA sequence: TGCGCCAGCACCACGGGATTTATGAACACTGAAGCTTTCTTT. This encodes CASTTGFMNTEAFF.

CDR3 residues: CASRDPTGSNQPQHF. In DNA form, the CDR3 reads TGTGCCAGCAGGGACCCGACAGGGAGCAATCAGCCCCAGCATTTT. The chain combines TRBV2 with TRBJ1-5, with 7 bases aligning to TRBD1. The CDR3 consists of 15 residues. Germline assignment: CDR1 SNHLY and CDR2 FYNNEI. V dropped 6 bases and J dropped 1; count of bases not matched to a gene: 6. The whole variable domain, filled in from reference TRBV2 and TRBJ1-5, reads EPEVTQTPSHQVTQMGQEVILRCVPISNHLYFYWYRQILGQKVEFLVSFYNNEISEKSEIFDDQFSVERPDGSNFTLKIRSTKLEDSAMYFCASRDPTGSNQPQHFGDGTRLSIL.

J is TRBJ1-5 and V is TRBV7-9; no firm D call. Germline V gives CDR1 SEHNR, CDR2 FQNEAQ (reference sequence). V dropped 7 bases and J dropped 6 bases, with 16 bases sitting between them. CDR3 length equals 14 residues. The CDR3 DNA sequence: TGTGCCAGCACCTCGTCGGGAAGAAGTCAGCCCCAGCATTTT. Its protein is CASTSSGRSQPQHF.

V and J are TRBV10-1 and TRBJ1-2; 9 nucleotides agree with TRBD1. CDR3 length: 13 residues. Germline CDR1 WNHNN, CDR2 SYGVQD (reference sequence). J lost 5 bases, V lost 6 bases, and 4 bases had no gene match. The CDR3: CASSPGQGYGYTF. The CDR3 nucleotides read TGCGCCAGCAGCCCGGGACAGGGATATGGCTACACCTTC.

The CDR3 loop reads CASSIIPGGGELFF. Here the CDR3 DNA reads TGTGCCAGTAGTATTATCCCGGGAGGCGGGGAGCTGTTTTTT. The chain recombines TRBV19 with TRBJ2-2; 7 bases fit TRBD2. Looked up from germline, CDR1 is LNHDA and CDR2 is SQIVND (reference sequence). The trim removed 3 bases at V and 7 bases at J, leaving 5 bases unmatched. The CDR3 sequence is 14 residues long.

This chain's CDR3 is CATTIETRTDTQYF. The CDR3 DNA sequence: TGTGCCACGACGATCGAGACCCGGACTGATACGCAGTATTTT. This chain links TRBV28 with TRBJ2-3; a weak D match, TRBD2 (5 bases). Germline loops: CDR1 MDHEN, CDR2 SYDVKM. CDR3 size: 14 residues. Trimming removed 10 bases from V and 6 bases from J, with 20 bases in between.

The chain employs TRBV24-1 and TRBJ2-7; D might be TRBD1 (5 bases). Looked up from germline, CDR1 is KGHDR and CDR2 is SFDVKD. V dropped 3 bases and J dropped 5 bases, with 16 bases sitting between them. The CDR3 spans 15 residues. The CDR3 loop reads CATSDRGMGVDEQYF. As DNA, the CDR3 is TGTGCCACCAGTGATAGGGGCATGGGCGTGGACGAGCAGTACTTC.

This clone was recorded only once. The chain is built from TRBV24-1 and TRBJ2-2; the match to TRBD1 covers 9 bases. The germline gives CDR1 KGHDR, CDR2 SFDVKD. V lost 9 bases and J lost 3; bases outside the gene matches: 10. CDR3 length equals 16 residues. CDR3 sequence: CATGGKQGADTGELFF. CDR3 DNA sequence: TGTGCCACCGGGGGTAAACAGGGGGCAGACACCGGGGAGCTGTTTTTT.

This clone was counted between two and nine times. The gene calls are TRBV20-1 and TRBJ2-7; 7 bases match TRBD1. The CDR3 covers 11 residues. From germline, CDR1 is DFQATT and CDR2 SNEGSKA (reference sequence). In DNA, the CDR3 is TGCAGAAGGGGGCCCCCCTACGAGCAGTACTTC. Encoded protein: CRRGPPYEQYF.

The chain employs TRBV11-2 and TRBJ1-3; no definite D call. Deletions cut 5 bases from V and 4 bases from J, with 9 bases between. From germline, CDR1 is SGHAT and CDR2 FQNNGV. This CDR3 spans 13 amino acids. The CDR3 bases are TGTGCCAGCAGCCACAATATGGGAAACACCATATATTTT. Translation: CASSHNMGNTIYF.

This chain uses TRBV7-8 with TRBJ1-6, with TRBD1 matching over 8 bases. Germline lookup yields CDR1 SGHVS and CDR2 FQNEAQ. The CDR3 contains 15 residues. Trimming cost V 5 bases and J 8 bases; bases outside gene matches: 8. The CDR3 region has the DNA TGTGCCAGCAGCATACGGACAGGGTTCGATTCACCCCTCCACTTT. This translates into CASSIRTGFDSPLHF.

The chain carries TRBV5-1 and TRBJ2-1, with D perhaps matching TRBD1 (6 bases). Germline V gene data show CDR1 as SGHRS and CDR2 as YFSETQ. The V and J ends lost 4 bases and 9 bases respectively, with 14 bases between them. The CDR3 totals 13 residues. This CDR3 reads CASSRTAATEQFF. CDR3 DNA sequence: TGCGCCAGCAGCCGGACAGCGGCTACTGAGCAGTTCTTC.

The chain is built from TRBV28 and TRBJ2-6; TRBD1 aligns across 7 bases. The J segment lost 3 bases and the V segment lost 6 bases, leaving 5 bases of the junction unmatched. CDR3 length: 15 amino acids. Germline CDR1 reads MDHEN; CDR2 reads SYDVKM. The CDR3 protein is CASSRTGDGANVLTF. CDR3 DNA sequence: TGTGCCAGCAGCCGTACAGGGGATGGGGCCAACGTCCTGACTTTC.

This chain joins TRBV19 and TRBJ1-2; 11 bases agree with TRBD1. The V gene end was trimmed by 8 bases and the J gene end by 5 bases; junction bases not matched to a gene: 4. The CDR3 consists of 13 residues. Germline V CDR1 and CDR2: LNHDA, SQIVND (reference sequence). In nucleotides, the CDR3 is TGTGCCAGTGGACAGGGGGCAACTTATGGCTACACCTTC. This translates into CASGQGATYGYTF.

The rearrangement uses TRBV5-1 and TRBJ2-7, with a tentative D call TRBD1 (6 bases). The V and J ends lost 0 bases and 5 bases respectively, with 15 bases between them. Germline assignment: CDR1 SGHRS and CDR2 YFSETQ. CDR3 size: 15 residues. This CDR3 is CASSLGNRDKNEQYV. Written as DNA, the CDR3 is TGCGCCAGCAGCTTGGGGAACCGGGACAAAAACGAGCAGTACGTC.

This rearrangement joins TRBV7-2 to TRBJ1-4, with TRBD1 identical over 7 bases. The trim removed 5 bases at V and 5 bases at J, leaving 5 bases unmatched. The germline gives CDR1 SGHTA, CDR2 FQGNSA. CDR3 length: 14 residues. CDR3 DNA sequence: TGTGCCAGCAGCCCGGACAGGTTAAATGAAAAACTGTTTTTT. Translated, it gives CASSPDRLNEKLFF. The full variable domain, its missing parts supplied by reference TRBV7-2 and TRBJ1-4, is GAGVSQSPSNKVTEKGKDVELRCDPISGHTALYWYRQSLGQGLEFLIYFQGNSAPDKSGLPSDRFSAERTGGSVSTLTIQRTQQEDSAVYLCASSPDRLNEKLFFGSGTQLSVL.

The chain combines TRBV5-1 with TRBJ1-4, with 9 bases aligning to TRBD1. Germline V gene lookup returns CDR1 SGHRS and CDR2 YFSETQ. The CDR3 covers 14 residues. After removal of 4 bases from V and 8 bases from J, the junction contained 6 bases not matched to a gene. The DNA for the CDR3 is TGCGCCAGCAGCGCCGGGACAGGGTTAGAAAAACTGTTTTTT. Protein product: CASSAGTGLEKLFF.

The V gene is TRBV7-3, the J gene TRBJ2-1; 14 nucleotides line up with TRBD2. V lost 6 bases and J lost 0; bases outside the gene matches: 4. There are 17 residues in the CDR3. The V gene's germline CDR1 is SGHTA and CDR2 FQGTGA. The CDR3 DNA reads TGTGCCAGCAGTCGGACTAGCGGGAGGTTCTCCTACAATGAGCAGTTCTTC. Residues: CASSRTSGRFSYNEQFF.

The gene calls are TRBV2 and TRBJ2-5, with 7 nucleotides matching TRBD2. Losses at the gene ends were 6 bases for V and 5 bases for J; bases not matched to a gene: 6. Germline CDR1 reads SNHLY; CDR2 reads FYNNEI. This CDR3 comprises 13 residues. CDR3 sequence reads: CASRAGLTETQYF. The CDR3 coding sequence is TGTGCCAGCAGGGCGGGACTAACGGAGACCCAGTACTTC.

On this clone itself: Other nucleotide sequences in the sample specify the same CDR3. The J gene is TRBJ1-1, the V gene TRBV28; perhaps TRBD1 as D (6 bases). With 6 bases removed from V and 4 bases from J, the gap between germline ends came to 6 bases. Germline V gene sequence: CDR1 MDHEN, CDR2 SYDVKM. This CDR3 spans 11 amino acids. The CDR3, as DNA: TGTGCCAGCAGCAGGGGCACTGAAGCTTTCTTT. As protein: CASSRGTEAFF. The full variable domain, with the rest looked up from reference TRBV28 and TRBJ1-1, is DVKVTQSSRYLVKRTGEKVFLECVQDMDHENMFWYRQDPGLGLRLIYFSYDVKMKEKGDIPEGYSVSREKKERFSLILESASTNQTSMYLCASSRGTEAFFGQGTRLTVV.

This sequence joins TRBV18 and TRBJ2-1; 9 positions match TRBD1. Trimming cost V 3 bases and J 6 bases; bases outside gene matches: 18. Per the germline V gene, CDR1 is KGHSH and CDR2 is LQKENI. The CDR3 loop spans 19 amino acids. CDR3 bases: TGTGCCAGCTCACCTCTACCGGGCTCGCTACAGGGGGCTAGCAATGAGCAGTTCTTC. It is translated as CASSPLPGSLQGASNEQFF.

V is TRBV4-1 and J is TRBJ2-3, with TRBD2 matching 8 bases. The V gene end was trimmed by 5 bases and the J gene end by 0 bases; junction bases not matched to a gene: 13. This CDR3 comprises 18 residues. Germline CDR1 and CDR2: MGHRA and YSYEKL. The CDR3 region is CASSKGSSGSVSTDTQYF. Written as DNA, the CDR3 is TGCGCCAGCAGCAAGGGGTCTAGCGGGTCGGTTAGCACAGATACGCAGTATTTT.

This clone has a handful of counts. The rearrangement joins TRBV5-1 to TRBJ1-3; possibly TRBD1 for D (6 bases). V was shortened by 1 base and J by 2 bases, with 13 bases between the two germline ends. Germline V gives CDR1 SGHRS, CDR2 YFSETQ. The CDR3 totals 16 residues. The CDR3 spells CASSLPTGTAGNTIYF. In DNA, the CDR3 is TGCGCCAGCAGCTTGCCTACAGGGACCGCTGGAAACACCATATATTTT.

The chain carries TRBV7-2 and TRBJ1-1, with 7 bases lining up with TRBD1. This CDR3 is built from 14 residues. The V gene's germline CDR1 is SGHTA and CDR2 FQGNSA. After removal of 1 base from V and 4 bases from J, the junction contained 3 bases not matched to a gene. CDR3 bases: TGTGCCAGCAGCTTAGGCGCAGGGGGCACTGAAGCTTTCTTT. Its protein is CASSLGAGGTEAFF.